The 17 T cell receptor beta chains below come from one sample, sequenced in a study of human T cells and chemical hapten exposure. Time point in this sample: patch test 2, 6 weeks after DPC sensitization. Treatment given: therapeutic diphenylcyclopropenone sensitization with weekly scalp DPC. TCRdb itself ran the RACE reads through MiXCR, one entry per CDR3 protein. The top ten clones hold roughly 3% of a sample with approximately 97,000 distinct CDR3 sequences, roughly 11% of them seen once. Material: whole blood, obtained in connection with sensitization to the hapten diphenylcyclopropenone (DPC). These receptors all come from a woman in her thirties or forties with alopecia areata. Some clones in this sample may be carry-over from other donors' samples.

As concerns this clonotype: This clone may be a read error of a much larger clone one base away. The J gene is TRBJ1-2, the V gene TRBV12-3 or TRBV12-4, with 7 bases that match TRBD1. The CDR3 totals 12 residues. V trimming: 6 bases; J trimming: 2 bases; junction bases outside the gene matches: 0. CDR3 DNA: TGTGCCAGCAGGGGACAGAACTATGGCTACACCTTC. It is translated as CASRGQNYGYTF.

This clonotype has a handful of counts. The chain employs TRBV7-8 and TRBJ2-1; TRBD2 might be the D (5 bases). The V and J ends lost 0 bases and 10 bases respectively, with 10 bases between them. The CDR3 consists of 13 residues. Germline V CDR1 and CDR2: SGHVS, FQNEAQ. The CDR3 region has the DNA TGTGCCAGCAGCTTAGCAGGTCCGGGGGAGCAGTTCTTC. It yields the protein CASSLAGPGEQFF.

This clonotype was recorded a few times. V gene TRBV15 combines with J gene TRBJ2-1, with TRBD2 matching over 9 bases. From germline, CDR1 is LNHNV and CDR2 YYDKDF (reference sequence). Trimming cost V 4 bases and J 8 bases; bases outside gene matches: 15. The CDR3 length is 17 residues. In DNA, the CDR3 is TGTGCCACCAGCACCGAAACCGGGACTAGCCTTCTGGATGAGCAGTTCTTC. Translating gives CATSTETGTSLLDEQFF.

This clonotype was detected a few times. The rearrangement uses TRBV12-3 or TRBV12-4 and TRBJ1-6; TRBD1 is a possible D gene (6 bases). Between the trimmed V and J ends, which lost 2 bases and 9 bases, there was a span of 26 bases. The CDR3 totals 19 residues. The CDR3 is CASSLSSVWGLPFLSPLHF. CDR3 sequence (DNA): TGTGCCAGCAGTTTAAGTTCGGTATGGGGGCTACCCTTTCTTTCACCCCTCCACTTT.

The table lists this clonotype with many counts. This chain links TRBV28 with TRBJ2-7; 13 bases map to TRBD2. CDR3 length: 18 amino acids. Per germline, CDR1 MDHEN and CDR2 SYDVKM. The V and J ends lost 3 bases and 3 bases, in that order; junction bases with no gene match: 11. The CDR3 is CASSFTSGLAGVLYEQYF. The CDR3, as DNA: TGTGCCAGCAGTTTCACCAGCGGACTAGCGGGAGTACTCTACGAGCAGTACTTC.

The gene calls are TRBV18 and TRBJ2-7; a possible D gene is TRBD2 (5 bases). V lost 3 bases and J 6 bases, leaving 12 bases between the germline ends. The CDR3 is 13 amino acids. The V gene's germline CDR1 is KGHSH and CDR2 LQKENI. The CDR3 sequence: CASSPSLASEQYF. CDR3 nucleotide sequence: TGTGCCAGCTCACCCTCCCTAGCCAGCGAGCAGTACTTC.

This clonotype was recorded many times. The chain's CDR3 is CAWSGRQETQYF. The CDR3 region has the DNA TGTGCCTGGAGTGGTAGACAAGAGACCCAGTACTTC. The rearrangement joins TRBV30 to TRBJ2-5; no clear D. V was trimmed by 1 base and J by 2 bases, leaving 5 bases between them. The CDR3 consists of 12 residues. Germline V gene sequence: CDR1 GTSNPN, CDR2 SVGIG (reference sequence).

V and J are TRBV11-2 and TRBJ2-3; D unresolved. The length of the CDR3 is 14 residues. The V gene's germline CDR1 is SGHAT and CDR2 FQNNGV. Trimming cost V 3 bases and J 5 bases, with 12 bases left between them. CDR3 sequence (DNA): TGTGCCAGCAGCTTTTGGGGTTCAGGAGATACGCAGTATTTT. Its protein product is CASSFWGSGDTQYF.

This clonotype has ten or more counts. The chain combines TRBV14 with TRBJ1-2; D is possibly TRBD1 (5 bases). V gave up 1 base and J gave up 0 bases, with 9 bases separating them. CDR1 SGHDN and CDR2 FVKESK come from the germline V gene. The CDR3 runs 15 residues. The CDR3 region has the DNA TGTGCCAGCAGCCAAGGAAGGACAACTAACTATGGCTACACCTTC. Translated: CASSQGRTTNYGYTF.

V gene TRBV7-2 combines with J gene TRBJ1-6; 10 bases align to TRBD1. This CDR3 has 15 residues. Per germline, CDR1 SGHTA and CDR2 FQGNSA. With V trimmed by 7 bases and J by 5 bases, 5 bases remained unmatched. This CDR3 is CASIRDRGNNSPLHF. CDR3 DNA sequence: TGTGCCAGCATCCGGGACAGGGGAAATAATTCACCCCTCCACTTT.

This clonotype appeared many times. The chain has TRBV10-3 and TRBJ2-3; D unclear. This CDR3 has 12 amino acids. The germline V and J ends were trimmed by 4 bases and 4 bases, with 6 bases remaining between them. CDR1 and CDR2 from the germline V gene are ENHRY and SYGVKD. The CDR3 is CAISALADTQYF. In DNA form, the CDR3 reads TGTGCCATCAGTGCTTTAGCAGATACGCAGTATTTT.

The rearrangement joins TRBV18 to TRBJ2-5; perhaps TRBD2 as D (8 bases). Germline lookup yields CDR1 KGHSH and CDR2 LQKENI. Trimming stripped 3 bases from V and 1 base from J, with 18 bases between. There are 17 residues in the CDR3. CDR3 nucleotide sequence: TGTGCCAGCTCACCCAGGGGGAGCGGGGGCCTCCAAGAGACCCAGTACTTC. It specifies CASSPRGSGGLQETQYF.

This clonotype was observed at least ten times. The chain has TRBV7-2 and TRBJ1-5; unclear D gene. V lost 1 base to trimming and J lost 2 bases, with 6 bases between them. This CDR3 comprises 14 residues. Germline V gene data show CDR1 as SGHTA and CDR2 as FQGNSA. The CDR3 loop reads CASSLVRGNQPQHF. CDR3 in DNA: TGTGCCAGCAGCTTAGTTCGGGGCAATCAGCCCCAGCATTTT.

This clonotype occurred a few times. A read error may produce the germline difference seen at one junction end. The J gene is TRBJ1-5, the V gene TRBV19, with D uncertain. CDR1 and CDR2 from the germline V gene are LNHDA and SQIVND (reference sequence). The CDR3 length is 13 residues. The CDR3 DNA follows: TGTGCCAGTAGTATAGATGGGTGGAATGGGATAACATTT. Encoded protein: CASSIDGWNGITF.

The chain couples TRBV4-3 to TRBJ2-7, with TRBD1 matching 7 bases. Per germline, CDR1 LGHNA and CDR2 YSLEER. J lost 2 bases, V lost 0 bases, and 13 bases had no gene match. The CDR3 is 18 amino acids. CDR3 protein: CASSQDARPGQSPYEQYF. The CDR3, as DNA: TGCGCCAGCAGCCAAGATGCTAGACCGGGACAGTCCCCCTACGAGCAGTACTTC.

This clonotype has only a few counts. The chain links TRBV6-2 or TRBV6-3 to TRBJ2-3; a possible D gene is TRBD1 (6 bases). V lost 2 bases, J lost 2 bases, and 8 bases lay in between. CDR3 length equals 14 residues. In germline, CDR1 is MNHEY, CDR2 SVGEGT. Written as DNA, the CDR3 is TGTGCCAGCAGTTACGGACAGAACACAGATACGCAGTATTTT. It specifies CASSYGQNTDTQYF.

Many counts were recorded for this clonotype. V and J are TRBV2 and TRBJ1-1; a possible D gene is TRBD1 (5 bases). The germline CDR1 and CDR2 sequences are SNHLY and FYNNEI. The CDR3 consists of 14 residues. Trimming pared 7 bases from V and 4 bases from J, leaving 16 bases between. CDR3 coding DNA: TGTGCCAGCAAAGGGGATCAAACCCTCACTGAAGCTTTCTTT. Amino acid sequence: CASKGDQTLTEAFF.